One T cell receptor (beta chain) is described in this entry. In the authors' methods: Amplified reference gene primers provided the basis for estimating nucleated cell counts. The assay was immunoSEQ multiplex PCR, and TCRdb's table has in-frame clones only and misses some. From that table come the V and J calls and clone size; the DNA was used to work out D and trimming. The sample has fewer than 400,000 clones; roughly 89% are singletons. The record originates from a study of blood T cell repertoires in COVID-19. About the research overall: Samples came from the United States, Italy and Spain, spanning acute and convalescent COVID-19. Nucleic acid was either cDNA or gDNA, and it came from T cells, B-cell-depleted T cells, or PBMCs.

Losses at the gene ends were 0 bases for V and 0 bases for J; bases not matched to a gene: 6. This CDR3 has 19 residues. Germline values: CDR1 SGDLS, CDR2 YYNGEE. Material: PBMCs or T cells enriched from blood (not recorded which). This chain joins TRBV9 and TRBJ2-1; 13 bases fit TRBD2. The TCR sequence derives from a man between 60 and 75 years old who had recovered from COVID-19. Here the CDR3 DNA reads TGTGCCAGCAGCGTAGCTACTGGGACTAGCGGGAACTCCTACAATGAGCAGTTCTTC. It specifies CASSVATGTSGNSYNEQFF.